Listed below are T cell receptor beta chains from one sample, sequenced in a study of regulatory T cells in long-lasting Graves disease. TCRdb re-derived calls from the multiplex PCR reads in MiXCR, one entry per CDR3 protein. The sample lists hundreds of thousands of distinct CDR3 sequences, roughly 15% seen once, with roughly 25% in the top ten. The sample was also reused in another study, on T cells in Graves' hyperthyroidism and ophthalmopathy.

Material: peripheral blood mononuclear cells (PBMCs), obtained at new diagnosis, from a patient treated with antithyroid drugs. These receptors were collected from a woman between 40 and 65 years old with Graves disease. Each CDR3 is given without its conserved first and last residue.

V	J	CDR3
TRBV20-1	TRBJ2-5	SLSGGRETQY
TRBV6-1	TRBJ2-7	ASKDGQSYEQY
TRBV6-1	TRBJ2-7	ASTVGQGGEQY
TRBV7-2	TRBJ2-3	ASSFTSGGLTDTQY
TRBV29-1	TRBJ2-1	SVSRAGKGDEQF
TRBV2	TRBJ1-5	ASSVGASNQPQH
TRBV7-2	TRBJ2-7	ASSLAMNSDEQY
TRBV7-2	TRBJ2-3	ASSLESSGVPADTQY
TRBV19	TRBJ2-1	ASSIFAGGRYNEQF
TRBV3-1	TRBJ2-1	ASSLLGAEQF
TRBV25-1	TRBJ1-4	ASSAYGQLF
TRBV20-1	TRBJ1-4	SARAGVIANEKLF
TRBV18	TRBJ1-5	ASSPKTGGHSNQPQH
TRBV7-9	TRBJ2-7	ASSAVGYEQY
TRBV6-1	TRBJ2-3	ASSRTSGGASDTQY
TRBV20-1	TRBJ1-4	SAPTTEEKLF
TRBV5-5	TRBJ1-1	ASLLSNTEAF
TRBV7-2	TRBJ2-2	ASSLAATDIGELF
TRBV27	TRBJ2-1	ASSLRTSGNEQF
TRBV11-1	TRBJ2-2	ASSQGQGSGELF
TRBV4-1	TRBJ2-7	ASSQEPGASEQY
TRBV11-2	TRBJ1-6	ASSPSWTTGNSPLH
TRBV2	TRBJ2-1	ASKAISLGDEQS
TRBV5-6	TRBJ2-7	ASRSYLGYEQY
TRBV12-3/TRBV12-4	TRBJ2-7	ASSPPRQATYEQY
TRBV9	TRBJ1-1	ASSVEPVARTF
TRBV20-1	TRBJ2-3	SARDGDKDQGDTQY
TRBV30	TRBJ1-2	AWSLLTGSGYT
TRBV19	TRBJ2-5	ASSMNRGQETQY
TRBV9	TRBJ1-2	ASAGDHYGYT
TRBV15	TRBJ1-2	ATSRGRGTGDYGYT
TRBV29-1	TRBJ1-6	SVRTGDYNSPLH
TRBV6-9	TRBJ1-5	ASSLTPFNQPQH
TRBV20-1	TRBJ2-7	SAIRTLTGGYEQY
TRBV6-1	TRBJ1-5	ASSVSGTGGNQPQH